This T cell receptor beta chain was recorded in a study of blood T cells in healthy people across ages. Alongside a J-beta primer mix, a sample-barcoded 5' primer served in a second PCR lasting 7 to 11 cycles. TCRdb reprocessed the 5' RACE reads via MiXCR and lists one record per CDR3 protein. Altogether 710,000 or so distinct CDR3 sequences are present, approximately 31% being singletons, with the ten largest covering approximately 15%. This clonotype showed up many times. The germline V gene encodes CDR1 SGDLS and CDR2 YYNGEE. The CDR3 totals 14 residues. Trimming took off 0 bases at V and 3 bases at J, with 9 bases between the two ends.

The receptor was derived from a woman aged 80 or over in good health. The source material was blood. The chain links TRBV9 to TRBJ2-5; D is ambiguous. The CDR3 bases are TGTGCCAGCAGCGTAGGGGCAGCTGAAGAGACCCAGTACTTC. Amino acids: CASSVGAAEETQYF.